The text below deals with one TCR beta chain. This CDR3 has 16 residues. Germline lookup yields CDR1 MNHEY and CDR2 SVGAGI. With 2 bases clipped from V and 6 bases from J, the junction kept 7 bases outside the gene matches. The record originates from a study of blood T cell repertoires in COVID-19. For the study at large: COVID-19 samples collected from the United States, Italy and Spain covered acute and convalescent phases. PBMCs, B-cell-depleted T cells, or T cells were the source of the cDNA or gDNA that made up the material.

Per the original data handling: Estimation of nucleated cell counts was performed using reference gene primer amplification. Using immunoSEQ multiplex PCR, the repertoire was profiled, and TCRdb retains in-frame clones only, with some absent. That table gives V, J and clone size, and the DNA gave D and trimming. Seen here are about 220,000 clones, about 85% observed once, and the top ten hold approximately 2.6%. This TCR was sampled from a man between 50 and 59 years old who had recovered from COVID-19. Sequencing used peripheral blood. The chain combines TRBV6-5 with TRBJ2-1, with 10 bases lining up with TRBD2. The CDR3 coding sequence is TGTGCCAGCAGTTACGCCCTCTCTAGCGGGAGCAATGAGCAGTTCTTC. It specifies CASSYALSSGSNEQFF.